The rows below give T cell receptor beta chains drawn from one sample of a study of blood T cell repertoires in COVID-19. Using immunoSEQ multiplex PCR, the repertoire was profiled, and TCRdb retains in-frame clones only, with some absent. The top ten clones hold 3.5% to 4.5% of a sample with 150,000 or so clones, about nine tenths of them seen once. The source material was PBMCs or T cells enriched from blood (not recorded which). These receptors were obtained from a woman in her 40s who had been exposed to COVID-19. CDR3s include the opening cysteine and the closing phenylalanine or tryptophan. A D gene is named only where the DNA matches it firmly. Rows give clone size only sometimes, using once, few, many, or a class for an expanded clone.

d_call,j_call,clone_size,v_call,cdr3_aa,cdr3_nt
NA,TRBJ2-3,NA,TRBV5-1,CASSLRVAPDTQYF,TGCGCCAGCAGCTTGCGGGTAGCCCCAGATACGCAGTATTTT
NA,TRBJ1-2,NA,TRBV10-3,CAISVRSGEGYTF,TGTGCCATCAGTGTTCGGAGTGGCGAGGGCTACACCTTC
TRBD2,TRBJ2-7,NA,TRBV3-1/TRBV3-2,CASTSLAGAEQYF,TGTGCCAGCACATCGCTAGCGGGGGCCGAGCAGTACTTC
TRBD1,TRBJ2-5,once,TRBV3-1/TRBV3-2,CASSQGTGGRETQYF,TGTGCCAGCAGCCAAGGGACAGGGGGAAGAGAGACCCAGTACTTC
NA,TRBJ2-7,NA,TRBV7-2,CASSLGGASSYEQYF,TGTGCCAGCAGCTTGGGTGGGGCTAGCTCCTACGAGCAGTACTTC
TRBD2,TRBJ2-5,NA,TRBV9,CASSVGLAEETQYF,TGTGCCAGCAGCGTAGGACTAGCGGAAGAGACCCAGTACTTC
NA,TRBJ2-5,NA,TRBV14,CASSQEGRQVQETQYF,TGTGCCAGCAGCCAAGAAGGGCGACAGGTTCAAGAGACCCAGTACTTC
NA,TRBJ2-5,NA,TRBV21-1,CASSNLGTSGRGQYF,TGTGCCAGCAGCAACCTTGGGACTAGCGGGAGAGGCCAGTACTTC
TRBD2,TRBJ2-5,NA,TRBV5-6,CASSRTIAGEKETQYF,TGTGCCAGCAGCCGCACTATAGCGGGAGAAAAAGAGACCCAGTACTTC
TRBD1,TRBJ1-2,NA,TRBV6-6,CASSGTDYGYTF,TGTGCCAGTTCCGGGACAGACTATGGCTACACCTTC
NA,TRBJ2-1,NA,TRBV21-1,CASTILAGGNNEQFF,TGTGCCAGCACCATCCTAGCGGGAGGTAACAATGAGCAGTTCTTC
NA,TRBJ2-1,NA,TRBV11-3,CASSLGSSYNEQFF,TGTGCCAGCAGCTTAGGGAGCTCCTACAATGAGCAGTTCTTC
TRBD1,TRBJ1-3,NA,TRBV11-2,CASSVGTGGNTIYF,TGTGCCAGCAGCGTCGGGACAGGGGGAAACACCATATATTTT
NA,TRBJ1-1,NA,TRBV9,CASSVAPNTEAFF,TGTGCCAGCAGCGTAGCTCCGAACACTGAAGCTTTCTTT
TRBD1,TRBJ2-3,NA,TRBV27,CASMDRGLWVTDTQYF,TGTGCCAGCATGGACAGGGGGCTGTGGGTGACAGATACGCAGTATTTT
TRBD2,TRBJ2-1,NA,TRBV27,CASSRPGGSSYNEQFF,TGTGCCAGCAGTCGCCCGGGGGGAAGCTCCTACAATGAGCAGTTCTTC
TRBD1,TRBJ1-3,NA,TRBV19,CASKHQGAGNTIYF,TGTGCCAGTAAGCACCAGGGGGCTGGAAACACCATATATTTT
NA,TRBJ1-2,NA,TRBV27,CASSLGPLSGYTF,TGTGCCAGCAGTTTAGGGCCTCTGAGTGGCTACACCTTC
NA,TRBJ2-1,once,TRBV28,CASTLIGSEQFF,TGTGCCAGCACCCTTATCGGGAGTGAGCAGTTCTTC
NA,TRBJ2-7,NA,TRBV28,CATTIRGEQYF,TGTGCCACCACTATAAGAGGCGAGCAGTACTTC
NA,TRBJ1-2,few,TRBV20-1,CSASAPNYGYTF,TGCAGTGCTAGTGCTCCTAACTATGGCTACACCTTC
NA,TRBJ2-2,once,TRBV6-2/TRBV6-3,CASSYSPARGTGELFF,TGTGCCAGCAGTTACTCCCCAGCAAGGGGGACCGGGGAGCTGTTTTTT
TRBD1,TRBJ1-1,NA,TRBV10-3,CAISEKGTGAAEAFF,TGTGCCATCAGCGAGAAGGGGACAGGGGCAGCTGAAGCTTTCTTT
NA,TRBJ2-1,NA,TRBV5-6,CASSLAGGTVYNEQFF,TGTGCCAGCAGCTTGGCCGGGGGTACGGTGTACAATGAGCAGTTCTTC
NA,TRBJ1-6,few,TRBV7-2,CASSGHRAGSPLHF,TGTGCCAGCAGCGGACACAGGGCGGGTTCACCCCTCCACTTT
NA,TRBJ2-7,NA,TRBV28,CASSFPGVDEQYF,TGTGCCAGCAGTTTTCCAGGGGTCGACGAGCAGTACTTC
TRBD1,TRBJ2-1,NA,TRBV7-9,CASSSTGANEQFF,TGTGCCAGCAGCTCGACAGGGGCGAATGAGCAGTTCTTC
TRBD2,TRBJ2-3,NA,TRBV9,CASSVIGSGGASADTQYF,TGTGCCAGCAGCGTAATAGGGAGCGGGGGGGCCAGTGCAGATACGCAGTATTTT
TRBD2,TRBJ2-1,NA,TRBV18,CASSPRALAGNNEQFF,TGTGCCAGCTCACCAAGAGCGCTAGCGGGCAACAATGAGCAGTTCTTC
NA,TRBJ1-6,NA,TRBV2,CASSDRLVSTYNSPLHF,TGTGCCAGCAGTGACAGATTGGTTTCCACCTATAATTCACCCCTCCACTTT
NA,TRBJ2-1,NA,TRBV27,CASSSSESSYNEQFF,TGTGCCAGCAGTTCTAGCGAGAGCTCCTACAATGAGCAGTTCTTC